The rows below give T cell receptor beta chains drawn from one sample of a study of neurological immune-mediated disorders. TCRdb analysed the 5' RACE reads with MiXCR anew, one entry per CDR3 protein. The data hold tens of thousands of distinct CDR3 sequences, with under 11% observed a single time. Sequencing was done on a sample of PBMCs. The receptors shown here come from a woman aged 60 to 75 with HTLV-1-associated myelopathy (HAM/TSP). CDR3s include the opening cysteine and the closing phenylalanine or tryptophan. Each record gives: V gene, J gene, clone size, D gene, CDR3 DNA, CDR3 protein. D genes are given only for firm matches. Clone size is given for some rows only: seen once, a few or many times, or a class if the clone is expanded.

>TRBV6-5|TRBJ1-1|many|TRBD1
TGTGCCAGCAATACAGGGGGGCTGAAGAACACTGAAGCTTTCTTT
CASNTGGLKNTEAFF
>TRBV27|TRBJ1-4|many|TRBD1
TGTGCCAGCAGAAGAAAGAACAGGGGGGCCACTAATGAAAAACTGTTTTTT
CASRRKNRGATNEKLFF
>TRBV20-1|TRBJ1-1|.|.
TGCAGTGCTTCCCCAAACCGACCGAACACTGAAGCTTTCTTT
CSASPNRPNTEAFF
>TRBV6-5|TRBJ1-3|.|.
TGTACCAGCAGGCCTCCAGGTGGATACACCATATATTTT
CTSRPPGGYTIYF
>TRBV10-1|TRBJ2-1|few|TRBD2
TGCGCCAGCAGTGATCCGGGGGGAACCTACAATGAGCAGTTCTTC
CASSDPGGTYNEQFF
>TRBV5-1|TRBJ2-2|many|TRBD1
TGCGCCAGCAGACGACAGGGTGGCACCGGGGAGCTGTTTTTT
CASRRQGGTGELFF
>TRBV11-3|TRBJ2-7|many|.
TGTGCCAGCAGCTTGTTCGGGGACTCCTACGAGCAGTACTTC
CASSLFGDSYEQYF
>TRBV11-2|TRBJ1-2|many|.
TGTGCCAGCAGCCAAAGGACAGACAACTATGGCTACACCTTC
CASSQRTDNYGYTF
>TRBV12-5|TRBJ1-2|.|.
TGTGCTAGTGGGCCTGATCGGCGGACAGCCTTTAACTATGGCTACACCTTC
CASGPDRRTAFNYGYTF
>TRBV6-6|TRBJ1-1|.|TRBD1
TGTGCCAGCACTCTAGGACAGGGAGCTGAAGCTTTCTTT
CASTLGQGAEAFF
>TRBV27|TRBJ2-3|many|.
TGTGCCAGCAGTTTAGGGCGGAGCACAGATACGCAGTATTTT
CASSLGRSTDTQYF
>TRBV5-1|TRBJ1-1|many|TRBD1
TGCGCCAGCAGCCAGGGACAGGGTGCTGAAGCTTTCTTT
CASSQGQGAEAFF
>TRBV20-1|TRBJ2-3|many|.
TGCAGTGCGCGGGACCGCAGCACAGATACGCAGTATTTT
CSARDRSTDTQYF